The entry that follows covers one TCR beta chain sequence. Its antigen is currently unknown. This CDR3 region has 17 residues. Germline lookup yields CDR1 SNHLY and CDR2 FYNNEI. J lost 1 base, V lost 7 bases, and 14 bases had no gene match. This sample is drawn from a study of vaccination effects on CD4 cells after COVID-19. The method was immunoSEQ multiplex PCR; TCRdb's version includes in-frame clones alone and lacks a portion of them. The sample contains about 28,000 clones, less than 75% of which appear only once. ViraFEST expansion of antigen-specific CD4+ T cells with viral peptide pools preceded sequencing. When around 10 days of culture had elapsed, CD4+ T cells were isolated. BNT162b2 vaccine or mRNA-1273 vaccine was given to participants in two doses.

The TCR originated in a human donor who received a COVID-19 vaccine. The V call is TRBV2, the J call TRBJ2-5; 8 bases fit TRBD2. The sample consisted of CD4+ T cells from PBMCs cultured with HCoV-NL63 spike peptides, taken after COVID-19 vaccination. DNA for the CDR3: TGTGCCAGCATTGATATGTTGCGGGAGGAGGGCCAAGAGACCCAGTACTTC. Its protein is CASIDMLREEGQETQYF.